The 27 T cell receptor beta chains presented below share a single source sample, sequenced in a study of shared clonotypes between healthy human individuals. Method: immunoSEQ multiplex PCR; TCRdb's copy keeps in-frame clones and lacks some. The sample consists of about 990,000 clones, more than 75% of them appearing once. The sequencing sample was made of memory CD4+ T cells from PBMCs. The subset is: CD45RA-negative fraction. These receptors came from a man between 18 and 35 years old in good health. Some clones in this sample may be carry-over from other donors' samples.

The chain carries TRBV6-5 and TRBJ2-2, with TRBD2 identical over 8 bases. Germline loops: CDR1 MNHEY, CDR2 SVGAGI. The junction had 7 bases not matched to a gene; V was cut back by 6 bases and J by 7 bases. The CDR3 is 14 residues long. CDR3 amino acids: CASSPRLAYGELFF. The CDR3 DNA reads TGTGCCAGCAGCCCCAGACTAGCGTACGGGGAGCTGTTTTTT.

Concerning this clone itself: The identical CDR3 is also encoded by other nucleotide sequences in the sample. The chain is built from TRBV19 and TRBJ2-7; 7 bases line up with TRBD2. This CDR3 contains 14 residues. CDR1 is LNHDA, CDR2 SQIVND, per germline (reference sequence). V shed 6 bases, J shed 1 base, and the junction held 6 bases outside the gene matches. The CDR3 DNA reads TGTGCCAGTAGCGGACGGGGAGGGTCCTACGAGCAGTACTTC. This translates into CASSGRGGSYEQYF. The entire variable domain, with the rest obtained from reference TRBV19 and TRBJ2-7, is as follows: DGGITQSPKYLFRKEGQNVTLSCEQNLNHDAMYWYRQDPGQGLRLIYYSQIVNDFQKGDIAEGYSVSREKKESFPLTVTSAQKNPTAFYLCASSGRGGSYEQYFGPGTRLTVT.

This rearrangement joins TRBV30 to TRBJ1-4; D is perhaps TRBD1 (6 bases). Per the germline V gene, CDR1 is GTSNPN and CDR2 is SVGIG (reference sequence). The CDR3 runs 13 residues. The V end lost 4 bases, the J end lost 4 bases, and 10 bases lay between the germline ends. CDR3 in amino acids: CAWNREFNEKLFF. Here the CDR3 DNA reads TGTGCCTGGAACAGGGAGTTTAATGAAAAACTGTTTTTT.

The chain has TRBV27 and TRBJ2-7; a possible D gene is TRBD1 (6 bases). Per germline, CDR1 MNHEY and CDR2 SMNVEV (reference sequence). This CDR3 is 15 amino acids long. With 9 bases removed from V and 3 bases from J, the gap between germline ends came to 21 bases. The DNA for the CDR3 is TGTGCCAGTCCTCATAACAGGGAGTTGAGCTACGAGCAGTACTTC. Translation: CASPHNRELSYEQYF.

This chain uses TRBV30 with TRBJ2-2; D perhaps matches TRBD2 (5 bases). The V gene's germline CDR1 is GTSNPN and CDR2 SVGIG (reference sequence). The CDR3 totals 13 residues. Trimming pared 5 bases from V and 6 bases from J, leaving 13 bases between. The CDR3 region is CAWALTRAGELFF. CDR3 sequence (DNA): TGTGCCTGGGCCCTTACTAGGGCCGGGGAGCTGTTTTTT.

This clone was counted a few times. V usage is TRBV18 and J usage is TRBJ1-1, with D perhaps TRBD1 (5 bases). Trimming cost V 6 bases and J 4 bases, with 18 bases left between them. This CDR3 is built from 15 residues. Germline CDR1 is KGHSH and CDR2 is LQKENI. CDR3 in amino acids: CASSRVGRATTEAFF. The CDR3 region has the DNA TGTGCCAGCTCCCGGGTTGGCAGGGCGACCACTGAAGCTTTCTTT. Drawing the rest from reference TRBV18 and TRBJ1-1, the complete variable domain is NAGVMQNPRHLVRRRGQEARLRCSPMKGHSHVYWYRQLPEEGLKFMVYLQKENIIDESGMPKERFSAEFPKEGPSILRIQQVVRGDSAAYFCASSRVGRATTEAFFGQGTRLTVV.

The genes are TRBV28 and TRBJ1-5; 8 bases align to TRBD1. Germline V gives CDR1 MDHEN, CDR2 SYDVKM. With V trimmed by 6 bases and J by 4 bases, 8 bases remained unmatched. This CDR3 is 15 amino acids long. DNA for the CDR3: TGTGCCAGCAGGGCCCGGGACAGGAGAAATCAGCCCCAGCATTTT. This encodes CASRARDRRNQPQHF.

The chain uses TRBV9 and TRBJ1-2; 7 bases map to TRBD1. CDR3 size: 14 residues. V lost 4 bases and J lost 4; bases outside the gene matches: 7. The V gene's germline CDR1 is SGDLS and CDR2 YYNGEE. The CDR3 DNA reads as TGTGCCAGCAGCCCGGACAGGACACTCTATGGCTACACCTTC. Its translation is CASSPDRTLYGYTF.

This clone was counted once. The V gene is TRBV10-1, the J gene TRBJ2-7, with D perhaps matching TRBD1 (5 bases). V dropped 2 bases and J dropped 4 bases, with 18 bases sitting between them. Per germline, CDR1 WNHNN and CDR2 SYGVQD (reference sequence). This CDR3 region has 16 residues. This CDR3 is CASSEDGRVAWYEQYF. CDR3 nucleotide sequence: TGCGCCAGCAGTGAGGACGGCAGGGTGGCCTGGTACGAGCAGTACTTC.

Worth noting for this clone: A much larger clone lies one base from this, so it may be a read error. The chain is built from TRBV5-4 and TRBJ2-6; D gene ambiguous. This CDR3 contains 14 residues. The germline CDR1 and CDR2 sequences are SGHNT and YYREEE (reference sequence). With 4 bases removed from V and 0 bases from J, the gap between germline ends came to 5 bases. The CDR3 sequence is CASSRVSGANVLTF. The CDR3, as DNA: TGTGCCAGCAGCAGGGTCTCTGGGGCCAACGTCCTGACTTTC.

The gene calls are TRBV5-1 and TRBJ1-1; D unclear. Germline V CDR1 and CDR2: SGHRS, YFSETQ. V was shortened by 1 base and J by 4 bases, with 11 bases between the two germline ends. The CDR3 consists of 14 residues. For the CDR3, the DNA is TGCGCCAGCAGCTTGTCCGCCAGCTCCACTGAAGCTTTCTTT. This translates into CASSLSASSTEAFF.

In this sample, this clone turned up a few times. The chain recombines TRBV5-6 with TRBJ1-2; the D is unclear. Germline V gene sequence: CDR1 SGHDT, CDR2 YYEEEE. This CDR3 is 15 amino acids long. V dropped 4 bases and J dropped 4 bases, with 17 bases sitting between them. CDR3 protein: CASSRMSLDGYGYTF. DNA of the CDR3: TGTGCCAGCAGCCGCATGAGTCTCGACGGCTATGGCTACACCTTC.

The chain carries TRBV5-4 and TRBJ2-3, with D hard to call. The V and J ends lost 2 bases and 5 bases respectively, with 18 bases between them. The CDR3 contains 16 residues. The germline V gene has CDR1 SGHNT and CDR2 YYREEE (reference sequence). CDR3 sequence: CASSFPFDLSGDTQYF. The CDR3 nucleotides read TGTGCCAGCAGCTTCCCATTTGACTTATCTGGAGATACGCAGTATTTT.

The chain has TRBV4-1 and TRBJ2-1; 9 positions match TRBD2. This CDR3 region has 18 residues. V gave up 0 bases and J gave up 3 bases; unmatched junction bases: 9. Germline CDR1 reads MGHRA; CDR2 reads YSYEKL. In DNA form, the CDR3 reads TGCGCCAGCAGCCAAGAGGGATATAGCGGGGGTATCTACAATGAGCAGTTCTTC. Translated: CASSQEGYSGGIYNEQFF.

To note about this clone: Other nucleotide sequences from this sample produce the same CDR3. V gene TRBV28 combines with J gene TRBJ2-3; D not resolved. V was clipped by 8 bases and J by 3 bases, with 6 bases between them. CDR1 is MDHEN and CDR2 is SYDVKM in the germline V gene. The CDR3 consists of 11 residues. The CDR3 region has the DNA TGTGCCAGCCGATCAACAGATACGCAGTATTTT. Protein sequence: CASRSTDTQYF.

The V gene is TRBV7-8, the J gene TRBJ2-5; D gene unclear. The CDR3 is 15 amino acids. The germline V and J ends were trimmed by 2 bases and 3 bases, with 13 bases remaining between them. The germline V gene encodes CDR1 SGHVS and CDR2 FQNEAQ. The CDR3 DNA reads as TGTGCCAGCAGCTTAAGGTCCAGGATGAAAGAGACCCAGTACTTC. It codes for CASSLRSRMKETQYF.

V and J are TRBV5-1 and TRBJ2-3; 9 positions agree with TRBD1. The CDR3 contains 14 residues. Germline values: CDR1 SGHRS, CDR2 YFSETQ. Trimming cost V 4 bases and J 4 bases; bases outside gene matches: 4. DNA of the CDR3: TGCGCCAGCAGCCCTGGGACAGGGTCAGATACGCAGTATTTT. It translates to CASSPGTGSDTQYF.

The genes are TRBV15 and TRBJ2-3; 8 bases agree with TRBD2. With 0 bases clipped from V and 4 bases from J, the junction kept 6 bases outside the gene matches. CDR1 LNHNV and CDR2 YYDKDF come from the germline V gene (reference sequence). This CDR3 has 16 residues. In nucleotides, the CDR3 is TGTGCCACCAGCAGAGACGGCGGGGGGAGCGCAGATACGCAGTATTTT. Protein: CATSRDGGGSADTQYF. Full variable domain (rest looked up from reference TRBV15 and TRBJ2-3): DAMVIQNPRYQVTQFGKPVTLSCSQTLNHNVMYWYQQKSSQAPKLLFHYYDKDFNNEADTPDNFQSRRPNTSFCFLDIRSPGLGDTAMYLCATSRDGGGSADTQYFGPGTRLTVL.

The chain has TRBV7-9 and TRBJ2-3; tentative D call: TRBD2 (6 bases). This CDR3 has 14 amino acids. Germline CDR1 reads SEHNR; CDR2 reads FQNEAQ (reference sequence). Trimming took 5 bases from V and 6 from J, leaving 15 bases between them. Written as DNA, the CDR3 is TGTGCCAGCAGCGGGCAGGCTGGAGGGGATACGCAGTATTTT. Its translation: CASSGQAGGDTQYF. The full variable domain, in which reference TRBV7-9 and TRBJ2-3 provide the parts outside the CDR3, is DTGVSQNPRHKITKRGQNVTFRCDPISEHNRLYWYRQTLGQGPEFLTYFQNEAQLEKSRLLSDRFSAERPKGSFSTLEIQRTEQGDSAMYLCASSGQAGGDTQYFGPGTRLTVL.

The chain recombines TRBV7-8 with TRBJ2-7; perhaps D is TRBD1 or TRBD2 (5 bases each). Germline CDR1 reads SGHVS; CDR2 reads FQNEAQ. V lost 1 base and J lost 3, with 13 bases in between. The length of the CDR3 is 15 residues. The CDR3 coding sequence is TGTGCCAGCAGCTTAGTACAGGAGGCCCGCTACGAGCAGTACTTC. It encodes CASSLVQEARYEQYF.

The chain has TRBV27 and TRBJ2-5; TRBD2 matches 8 bases. The CDR3 is 15 amino acids. Per the germline V gene, CDR1 is MNHEY and CDR2 is SMNVEV (reference sequence). Losses at the gene ends were 6 bases for V and 2 bases for J; bases not matched to a gene: 8. The CDR3 here is CASRLRGASQETQYF. For the CDR3, the DNA is TGTGCCAGCAGACTGCGGGGGGCTAGTCAAGAGACCCAGTACTTC.

The V call is TRBV5-6, the J call TRBJ2-1; perhaps TRBD2 as D (5 bases). This CDR3 comprises 14 residues. Germline values: CDR1 SGHDT, CDR2 YYEEEE. Trimming took 2 bases from V and 3 from J, leaving 9 bases between them. The CDR3 nucleotides are TGTGCCAGCAGCTTCCGGGGTATCTACAATGAGCAGTTCTTC. It is translated as CASSFRGIYNEQFF.

V gene TRBV29-1 combines with J gene TRBJ1-1; 7 nucleotides align to TRBD1. Germline V lookup: CDR1 SQVTM, CDR2 ANQGSEA. This CDR3 is built from 13 residues. V gave up 7 bases and J gave up 2 bases; unmatched junction bases: 7. The CDR3 region has the DNA TGCAGCGCAGTGGGACAGATTAACACTGAAGCTTTCTTT. This codes for CSAVGQINTEAFF.

The chain uses TRBV18 and TRBJ1-2; TRBD1 matches at 7 bases. V trimming: 4 bases; J trimming: 5 bases; junction bases outside the gene matches: 7. Germline V lookup: CDR1 KGHSH, CDR2 LQKENI. The CDR3 has 14 residues. In DNA form, the CDR3 reads TGTGCCAGCTCACGGAGGGACAGCACGTATGGCTACACCTTC. Amino acid sequence: CASSRRDSTYGYTF.

The V and J genes are TRBV30 and TRBJ2-1; weak D call: TRBD2 (5 bases). There are 12 residues in the CDR3. The V end lost 0 bases, the J end lost 10 bases, and 10 bases lay between the germline ends. CDR1 and CDR2 (germline): GTSNPN, SVGIG (reference sequence). The CDR3 nucleotides read TGTGCCTGGAGTGTAACCAAGCGGGAGCAGTTCTTC. Protein: CAWSVTKREQFF.

This chain connects TRBV7-2 to TRBJ1-4; no clear D. V lost 3 bases to trimming and J lost 0 bases, with 8 bases between them. The CDR3 is made up of 15 amino acids. Germline V CDR1 and CDR2: SGHTA, FQGNSA. This CDR3 is CASSLNGATNEKLFF. DNA for the CDR3: TGTGCCAGCAGCTTGAACGGAGCAACTAATGAAAAACTGTTTTTT.

This sequence joins TRBV28 and TRBJ1-4; D is uncertain. This CDR3 spans 12 amino acids. CDR1 is MDHEN and CDR2 is SYDVKM in the germline V gene. V was pared by 1 base and J by 7 bases, with 4 bases between. CDR3 coding DNA: TGTGCCAGCAGTTTATTCGGTGAAAAACTGTTTTTT. It translates to CASSLFGEKLFF.